One and the same sample provided the 29 T cell receptor beta chains below, sequenced in a study of blood T cells in healthy people across ages. Combining a sample-barcoded 5' primer with a J-beta primer mix, a second PCR ran for roughly 7 to 12 cycles. Via MiXCR, TCRdb re-called the 5' RACE reads, giving one row per CDR3 protein. The profile shows about 970,000 distinct CDR3 sequences, roughly 51% of them singletons. The material sequenced was blood. Receptor source: a woman aged 55-75 years in good health.

As for this clonotype: This could be a read error, since a much larger clone is one nucleotide away. This chain connects TRBV14 to TRBJ2-6; D unresolved. This CDR3 comprises 14 residues. In germline, CDR1 is SGHDN, CDR2 FVKESK. CDR3 in DNA: TGTGCCGGCAGCCGTCTCGGTGGGGCCAACGTCCTGACTTTC. Translated, it gives CAGSRLGGANVLTF. Using reference TRBV14 and TRBJ2-6 for the parts outside the CDR3, the full variable domain is EAGVTQFPSHSVIEKGQTVTLRCDPISGHDNLYWYRRVMGKEIKFLLHFVKESKQDESGMPNNRFLAERTGGTYSTLKVQPAELEDSGVYFCAGSRLGGANVLTFGAGSRLTVL.

There are a few counts of this clonotype. The gene calls are TRBV18 and TRBJ2-3, with a possible D match to TRBD2 (5 bases). CDR1 and CDR2 (germline): KGHSH, LQKENI. Deletions cut 2 bases from V and 1 base from J, with 19 bases between. The CDR3 contains 18 residues. CDR3 nucleotide sequence: TGTGCCAGCTCACCAGCTCGGAGGAGCGAGAGTCGCACAGATACGCAGTATTTT. Translating it yields CASSPARRSESRTDTQYF.

This chain joins TRBV4-2 and TRBJ2-3, with D hard to call. CDR1 is LGHNA and CDR2 is YNFKEQ in the germline V gene. The V gene lost 4 bases and the J gene lost 0 bases, with 14 bases spanning the gap. This CDR3 has 16 amino acids. The CDR3 nucleotides are TGTGCCAGCAGCCCTCACCAAAAGACTAGCACAGATACGCAGTATTTT. It is translated as CASSPHQKTSTDTQYF.

In the case of this clonotype: One end of the junction does not line up with germline, which may come from a read error. This sequence joins TRBV7-9 and TRBJ2-5; 10 bases are shared with TRBD1. Germline V gene sequence: CDR1 SEHNR, CDR2 FQNEAQ (reference sequence). CDR3 length: 17 amino acids. CDR3 nucleotide sequence: TGTGCCAGCAGCCACTCGGGACAGGGGCTTTGGCAAGGGACCCAGTACTTC. This codes for CASSHSGQGLWQGTQYF.

This chain joins TRBV20-1 and TRBJ2-7; 7 positions match TRBD2. CDR1 is DFQATT and CDR2 is SNEGSKA in the germline V gene (reference sequence). This CDR3 spans 14 amino acids. Germline trimming cut 1 base from V and 1 base from J; bases unmatched to any gene: 4. The CDR3 sequence: CSARVAAGSYEQYF. The CDR3 region has the DNA TGCAGTGCTAGAGTGGCAGCGGGATCCTACGAGCAGTACTTC.

This clonotype was seen a few times. The chain links TRBV7-9 to TRBJ2-7; D gene uncertain. V gave up 5 bases and J gave up 1 base, with 15 bases separating them. The CDR3 runs 15 residues. Germline V gene sequence: CDR1 SEHNR, CDR2 FQNEAQ (reference sequence). The CDR3 DNA follows: TGTGCCAGCAGCCTTAACAGTAACCCTTCCTACGAGCAGTACTTC. Translation gives CASSLNSNPSYEQYF.

The table lists this clonotype with a few counts. One end of the junction does not line up with germline, which may come from a read error. The rearrangement links TRBV30 to TRBJ2-6, with a weak D call TRBD1 (5 bases). There are 14 residues in the CDR3. CDR1 is GTSNPN and CDR2 is SVGIG in the germline V gene (reference sequence). The CDR3 DNA reads TGTGCCTGGTTATCGTACTCTGGGGCCGACGTCCTGACTTTC. Amino acids: CAWLSYSGADVLTF.

This clonotype was seen only a few times. V usage is TRBV12-3 or TRBV12-4 and J usage is TRBJ1-6; unclear D gene. Trimming cost V 5 bases and J 9 bases, with 11 bases left between them. CDR3 size: 13 residues. The CDR3 nucleotides read TGTGCCAGCAGTGTCGAGATGGGTTCACCCCTCCACTTT. This translates into CASSVEMGSPLHF.

This clonotype has a handful of counts. The chain is built from TRBV4-1 and TRBJ2-4; 8 nucleotides match TRBD1. The DNA end favors TRBJ2-7, so the J call may be wrong. CDR1 and CDR2 (germline): MGHRA, YSYEKL. The CDR3 extends over 15 amino acids. CDR3 sequence reads: CASSSPGQAAYEQYF. The CDR3 DNA sequence: TGCGCCAGCAGCTCCCCGGGACAGGCCGCCTACGAGCAGTACTTC.

The rearrangement links TRBV6-2 or TRBV6-3 to TRBJ2-1; D is possibly TRBD1 (5 bases). V lost 6 bases to trimming and J lost 3 bases, with 9 bases between them. The CDR3 length is 13 residues. Germline V gives CDR1 MNHEY, CDR2 SVGEGT. CDR3 sequence: CASRKGHYNEQFF. The CDR3 bases are TGTGCCAGCAGAAAGGGGCACTACAATGAGCAGTTCTTC.

This clonotype was detected only a few times. V usage is TRBV20-1 and J usage is TRBJ2-7; 10 bases are shared with TRBD2. The CDR3 is made up of 14 amino acids. V trimming: 4 bases; J trimming: 2 bases; junction bases outside the gene matches: 5. In germline, CDR1 is DFQATT, CDR2 SNEGSKA (reference sequence). In DNA form, the CDR3 reads TGCAGTGCTAAAGATAGCGGGAGGCCCTACGAGCAGTACTTC. It translates to CSAKDSGRPYEQYF.

The chain links TRBV5-1 to TRBJ1-2; D ambiguous. The CDR3 loop spans 15 amino acids. CDR1 and CDR2 from the germline V gene are SGHRS and YFSETQ. V lost 0 bases and J 5 bases, leaving 14 bases between the germline ends. CDR3 loop: CASSLVVNPTYGYTF. For the CDR3, the DNA is TGCGCCAGCAGCTTGGTGGTTAACCCCACTTATGGCTACACCTTC. Combining the CDR3 with reference TRBV5-1 and TRBJ1-2 gives the whole variable domain KAGVTQTPRYLIKTRGQQVTLSCSPISGHRSVSWYQQTPGQGLQFLFEYFSETQRNKGNFPGRFSGRQFSNSRSEMNVSTLELGDSALYLCASSLVVNPTYGYTFGSGTRLTVV.

Here the CDR3 DNA reads TGCGCCAGCAGCCAAGATGGGGGTAGATATTCACCCCTCCACTTT. This sequence encodes CASSQDGGRYSPLHF. The chain combines TRBV4-1 with TRBJ1-6; possibly TRBD1 for D (5 bases). CDR3 length equals 15 residues. The V end lost 0 bases, the J end lost 8 bases, and 11 bases lay between the germline ends. CDR1 is MGHRA, CDR2 YSYEKL, per germline.

The chain carries TRBV2 and TRBJ1-6, with 9 positions matching TRBD1. The CDR3 totals 14 residues. With 4 bases clipped from V and 9 bases from J, the junction kept 4 bases outside the gene matches. The germline V gene encodes CDR1 SNHLY and CDR2 FYNNEI. CDR3 amino acids: CASSVDRGASPLHF. The DNA of the CDR3 is TGTGCCAGCAGTGTTGACAGGGGGGCTTCACCCCTCCACTTT.

V is TRBV28 and J is TRBJ2-4, with 11 bases aligning to TRBD2. With V trimmed by 6 bases and J by 13 bases, 14 bases remained unmatched. The CDR3 has 15 amino acids. Per germline, CDR1 MDHEN and CDR2 SYDVKM. Here the CDR3 DNA reads TGTGCCAGCAGGTTTGGGGGCTTAGCGGGAGGGCTCCAGTACTTC. Amino acid sequence: CASRFGGLAGGLQYF.

This clonotype was found many times. The chain is built from TRBV4-2 and TRBJ2-7, with 7 bases identical to TRBD1. CDR1 LGHNA and CDR2 YNFKEQ come from the germline V gene. The CDR3 has 14 amino acids. J gave up 4 bases and V 0 bases, and 3 bases lay outside the gene matches. Written as DNA, the CDR3 is TGTGCCAGCAGCCAAGATAGGGGGCGGTACGAGCAGTACTTC. Protein: CASSQDRGRYEQYF.

This clonotype has just a few counts. This chain uses TRBV4-1 with TRBJ2-7, with D unresolved. Germline loops: CDR1 MGHRA, CDR2 YSYEKL. The CDR3 is 14 residues long. V lost 6 bases, J lost 3 bases, and 15 bases lay in between. The chain's CDR3 is CASRQPGRSYEQYF. In nucleotides, the CDR3 is TGCGCCAGCAGACAACCCGGACGGAGCTACGAGCAGTACTTC.

This chain joins TRBV29-1 and TRBJ1-5; tentative D call: TRBD1 (5 bases). CDR1 SQVTM and CDR2 ANQGSEA come from the germline V gene. CDR3 length equals 15 residues. V was trimmed by 4 bases and J by 1 base, leaving 14 bases between them. For the CDR3, the DNA is TGCAGCGTTGTGGTTCAGGGAAGCAGCAATCAGCCCCAGCATTTT. This gives the protein CSVVVQGSSNQPQHF.

V is TRBV20-1 and J is TRBJ2-3; 10 bases agree with TRBD2. The CDR3 runs to 15 residues. Germline V gene sequence: CDR1 DFQATT, CDR2 SNEGSKA (reference sequence). In DNA form, the CDR3 reads TGCAGCGCGAGAGCGGGAGGGCCAGGCACAGATACGCAGTATTTT. Amino acids: CSARAGGPGTDTQYF.

The chain combines TRBV23-1 with TRBJ2-7; the D gene could be TRBD1 or TRBD2 (5 bases each). TRBV23-1 belongs to the ORF category, with a function that is uncertain. V dropped 0 bases and J dropped 2 bases, with 11 bases sitting between them. This CDR3 is 15 amino acids long. Written as DNA, the CDR3 is TGCGCCAGCAGTCAATCAAGAGGGGCCACCTACGAGCAGTACTTC. Its translation: CASSQSRGATYEQYF.

The CDR3 DNA is TGTGCCAGCAGCGAAGCAGAGGCCGCTAGCTCTGGGGCCAACGTCCTGACTTTC. Its protein is CASSEAEAASSGANVLTF. V is TRBV13 and J is TRBJ2-6, with unresolved D. CDR1 PRHDT and CDR2 FYEKMQ come from the germline V gene (reference sequence). Trimming removed 5 bases from V and 0 bases from J, with 17 bases in between. This CDR3 region has 18 residues.

In this sample, this clonotype turned up a few times. The rearrangement uses TRBV6-2 or TRBV6-3 and TRBJ2-4; 10 nucleotides line up with TRBD1. The J call may be incorrect, as the DNA end agrees better with TRBJ2-7. CDR1 is MNHEY and CDR2 is SVGEGT in the germline V gene. This CDR3 has 14 amino acids. The CDR3 DNA sequence: TGTGCCAGCAGACCCCGGGACAGGGGCCACGAGCAGTACTTC. Its translation: CASRPRDRGHEQYF.

This clonotype was observed a few times. At one end, the junction sequence differs from germline, possibly due to a read error. This rearrangement joins TRBV20-1 to TRBJ2-5; TRBD1 is a possible D gene (5 bases). The DNA end is a closer match to TRBJ2-7, so the J assignment may be wrong. Germline CDR1 and CDR2: DFQATT and SNEGSKA (reference sequence). This CDR3 contains 13 residues. CDR3 DNA sequence: TGCAGTGCAAGAGATGGACACTTTTACGAGCAGTACTTC. Protein sequence: CSARDGHFYEQYF.

There are a few counts of this clonotype. This CDR3 is CASSPGGVEKVSGANVLTF. CDR3 sequence (DNA): TGTGCCAGCTCACCAGGGGGTGTAGAAAAGGTCTCTGGGGCCAACGTCCTGACTTTC. The V call is TRBV18, the J call TRBJ2-6, with D perhaps matching TRBD1 or TRBD2 (5 bases each). With 2 bases removed from V and 0 bases from J, the gap between germline ends came to 17 bases. The CDR3 is 19 residues long. Germline CDR1 KGHSH, CDR2 LQKENI.

V and J are TRBV24-1 and TRBJ1-5; possible D gene TRBD1, 6 bases. The V gene lost 7 bases and the J gene lost 5 bases, with 11 bases spanning the gap. The V gene's germline CDR1 is KGHDR and CDR2 SFDVKD. The CDR3 is 13 amino acids. The CDR3 DNA reads TGTGCCACCAGCGAAGGGGGTGATCAGCCCCAGCATTTT. It yields the protein CATSEGGDQPQHF.

The chain recombines TRBV24-1 with TRBJ2-3; D gene unclear. V dropped 1 base and J dropped 6 bases, with 25 bases sitting between them. The CDR3 totals 19 residues. CDR1 and CDR2 (germline): KGHDR, SFDVKD. Here the CDR3 reads CATSDFLGWEAPNSDTQYF. The DNA of the CDR3 is TGTGCCACCAGTGATTTTTTGGGCTGGGAAGCCCCTAATTCGGATACGCAGTATTTT.

J is TRBJ2-7 and V is TRBV18; no reliable D call. The V gene lost 3 bases and the J gene lost 6 bases, with 15 bases spanning the gap. Germline V gene sequence: CDR1 KGHSH, CDR2 LQKENI. The CDR3 loop spans 14 amino acids. The CDR3 DNA follows: TGTGCCAGCTCACCCAACCCACGTTTGGGCGAGCAGTACTTC. This sequence encodes CASSPNPRLGEQYF. The entire variable domain, with the rest obtained from reference TRBV18 and TRBJ2-7, is as follows: NAGVMQNPRHLVRRRGQEARLRCSPMKGHSHVYWYRQLPEEGLKFMVYLQKENIIDESGMPKERFSAEFPKEGPSILRIQQVVRGDSAAYFCASSPNPRLGEQYFGPGTRLTVT.

The chain carries TRBV29-1 and TRBJ2-3; 8 bases match TRBD2. Germline values: CDR1 SQVTM, CDR2 ANQGSEA. V gave up 3 bases and J gave up 4 bases; unmatched junction bases: 6. The CDR3 sequence is 14 residues long. The CDR3 sequence: CSVDPSGGADTQYF. CDR3 bases: TGCAGCGTTGATCCGAGCGGGGGAGCAGATACGCAGTATTTT.

This chain connects TRBV6-2 or TRBV6-3 to TRBJ2-1, with 7 bases fitting TRBD2. The CDR3 runs 19 residues. Germline lookup yields CDR1 MNHEY and CDR2 SVGEGT. V dropped 0 bases and J dropped 4; count of bases not matched to a gene: 15. CDR3 loop: CASSYSEPFTSEKYNEQFF. The CDR3, as DNA: TGTGCCAGCAGTTACTCGGAACCCTTTACTAGCGAGAAATACAATGAGCAGTTCTTC.